These 10 T cell receptor beta chains originate from one sample sequenced in a study of shared clonotypes between healthy human individuals. CD45RO-negative, CCR7-positively selected cells formed the naive CD8 fraction, excluding terminally differentiated effector memory CD45RA+ cells. The table came from immunoSEQ multiplex PCR; TCRdb's copy has only in-frame clones and leaves some out. This table has around 2,000,000 clones, about 93% appearing once. The sample was naive CD8+ T cells from PBMCs. All receptors come from a man aged 18 to 29 in good health. Some clones in this sample may be carry-over from other donors' samples.

This chain connects TRBV9 to TRBJ2-3, with D hard to call. The germline V and J ends were trimmed by 3 bases and 3 bases, with 17 bases remaining between them. In germline, CDR1 is SGDLS, CDR2 YYNGEE. The CDR3 has 16 residues. The CDR3 nucleotides are TGTGCCAGCAGCGGAGGCTTGGGGTTGGGGACAGATACGCAGTATTTT. Protein product: CASSGGLGLGTDTQYF.

This chain joins TRBV19 and TRBJ1-2; D unresolved. Trimming left V 5 bases short and J 8 bases short, with 9 bases between. This CDR3 spans 11 amino acids. Per the germline V gene, CDR1 is LNHDA and CDR2 is SQIVND (reference sequence). For the CDR3, the DNA is TGTGCCAGTAGTCACTCCTGGGGCTACACCTTC. Encoded protein: CASSHSWGYTF.

The chain combines TRBV5-4 with TRBJ2-2, with TRBD2 identical over 10 bases. This CDR3 region has 16 residues. V lost 6 bases, J lost 4 bases, and 9 bases stayed unmatched. Germline CDR1 is SGHNT and CDR2 is YYREEE (reference sequence). This CDR3 reads CASTPGEREGTGELFF. The CDR3 DNA is TGTGCCAGCACCCCGGGGGAGCGGGAGGGCACCGGGGAGCTGTTTTTT.

V is TRBV27 and J is TRBJ2-5, with TRBD1 matching 7 bases. The CDR3 loop spans 13 amino acids. J was trimmed by 3 bases and V by 6 bases; bases with no gene match: 4. Per germline, CDR1 MNHEY and CDR2 SMNVEV (reference sequence). DNA of the CDR3: TGTGCCAGCAGAAAAGACAGGGAAGAGACCCAGTACTTC. Translating gives CASRKDREETQYF.

The J gene is TRBJ1-3, the V gene TRBV9; 7 bases fit TRBD1. The CDR3 is 16 amino acids. The germline CDR1 and CDR2 sequences are SGDLS and YYNGEE. V gave up 2 bases and J gave up 0 bases; unmatched junction bases: 5. CDR3 sequence (DNA): TGTGCCAGCAGCGTTACAGGGGACCCCTCTGGAAACACCATATATTTT. Translating it yields CASSVTGDPSGNTIYF. Together with reference TRBV9 and TRBJ1-3, the CDR3 gives the full variable domain: DSGVTQTPKHLITATGQRVTLRCSPRSGDLSVYWYQQSLDQGLQFLIQYYNGEERAKGNILERFSAQQFPDLHSELNLSSLELGDSALYFCASSVTGDPSGNTIYFGEGSWLTVV.

The rearrangement links TRBV10-3 to TRBJ2-7; 7 nucleotides match TRBD1. V trimming: 2 bases; J trimming: 1 base; junction bases outside the gene matches: 5. This CDR3 contains 15 residues. Germline loops: CDR1 ENHRY, CDR2 SYGVKD. The CDR3 coding sequence is TGTGCCATCAGTGAGAGGACAGGTTTATCCTACGAGCAGTACTTC. It yields the protein CAISERTGLSYEQYF.

This sequence joins TRBV27 and TRBJ1-2; D might be TRBD1 (5 bases). Germline values: CDR1 MNHEY, CDR2 SMNVEV (reference sequence). The CDR3 contains 15 residues. Trimming cost V 2 bases and J 5 bases, with 15 bases left between them. The CDR3 loop reads CASSLREGDRYGYTF. CDR3 DNA sequence: TGTGCCAGCAGTTTAAGGGAAGGGGACCGTTATGGCTACACCTTC.

The chain is built from TRBV5-6 and TRBJ2-2; 7 positions match TRBD2. CDR1 is SGHDT, CDR2 YYEEEE, per germline. V dropped 3 bases and J dropped 3; count of bases not matched to a gene: 8. The CDR3 extends over 16 amino acids. CDR3 DNA: TGTGCCAGCAGCTCACGGGGGGTGGTCGACACCGGGGAGCTGTTTTTT. This sequence encodes CASSSRGVVDTGELFF.

In this sample, this clone turned up a few times. This sequence joins TRBV2 and TRBJ1-1; D unclear. The CDR3 totals 9 residues. Germline CDR1 is SNHLY and CDR2 is FYNNEI. CDR3: CVPRTEAFF. CDR3 DNA sequence: TGTGTTCCAAGGACTGAAGCTTTCTTT.

The chain recombines TRBV19 with TRBJ1-1, with D maybe TRBD1 (5 bases). This CDR3 spans 13 amino acids. Trimming shortened V by 7 bases and J by 8 bases, and 17 bases separated the two germline ends. Germline V gene sequence: CDR1 LNHDA, CDR2 SQIVND (reference sequence). The CDR3 DNA sequence: TGTGCCAGTACGCCAAGGGGAGGCCCCGAAGCTTTCTTT. Its translation is CASTPRGGPEAFF.